The next 8 T cell receptor beta chains were all read from a single sample in a study of early T cells in non-severe SARS-CoV-2 infection. MiXCR, applied by TCRdb to the 5' RACE reads, yields one record per CDR3 protein. The table has under 45,000 distinct CDR3 sequences, 7.9% seen once. The sequencing here drew on whole blood, taken at baseline. The receptors shown here come from an adult who was a healthcare worker with PCR-confirmed SARS-CoV-2 infection or an uninfected control (not recorded which).

This clonotype was counted many times. This rearrangement joins TRBV20-1 to TRBJ1-1; 9 bases agree with TRBD1. The trim removed 1 base at V and 3 bases at J, leaving 0 bases unmatched. CDR1 is DFQATT and CDR2 is SNEGSKA in the germline V gene (reference sequence). This CDR3 spans 13 amino acids. The CDR3 DNA sequence: TGCAGTGCTAGAGGGACAGGGGACACTGAAGCTTTCTTT. This sequence encodes CSARGTGDTEAFF.

The chain joins TRBV20-1 to TRBJ1-2; the D is unclear. The V end lost 2 bases, the J end lost 6 bases, and 7 bases lay between the germline ends. The germline V gene encodes CDR1 DFQATT and CDR2 SNEGSKA (reference sequence). CDR3 length: 11 amino acids. For the CDR3, the DNA is TGCAGTGCTAGACAAGTGAATGGCTACACCTTC. Its protein product is CSARQVNGYTF.

The chain employs TRBV20-1 and TRBJ2-4, with 12 bases that match TRBD2. The ends lost 6 bases at V and 2 bases at J; junction bases unmatched: 14. The CDR3 length is 18 residues. Germline V gene sequence: CDR1 DFQATT, CDR2 SNEGSKA (reference sequence). Written as DNA, the CDR3 is TGCAGTGCAAAAACTAGCGGGGGGCCATTTAAGACCAAAAACATTCAGTACTTC. It translates to CSAKTSGGPFKTKNIQYF.

The chain couples TRBV28 to TRBJ1-2, with a tentative D call TRBD1 (6 bases). Germline CDR1 is MDHEN and CDR2 is SYDVKM. This CDR3 has 15 amino acids. Trimming took off 6 bases at V and 4 bases at J, with 18 bases between the two ends. CDR3 sequence (DNA): TGTGCCAGCAGCTCTTCGACAGGAAAGGTCTATGGCTACACCTTC. This translates into CASSSSTGKVYGYTF.

This clonotype came up a few times. This rearrangement joins TRBV4-1 to TRBJ2-7, with a possible D match to TRBD1 (5 bases). Germline CDR1 is MGHRA and CDR2 is YSYEKL. CDR3 length equals 15 residues. V dropped 0 bases and J dropped 3 bases, with 12 bases sitting between them. CDR3 residues: CASSQDPGQSYEQYF. DNA of the CDR3: TGCGCCAGCAGCCAAGATCCAGGGCAGAGCTACGAGCAGTACTTC.

This clonotype was detected many times. The rearrangement links TRBV5-1 to TRBJ2-2; D remains unclear. Per the germline V gene, CDR1 is SGHRS and CDR2 is YFSETQ. CDR3 length: 14 amino acids. Between the trimmed V and J ends, which lost 0 bases and 1 base, there was a span of 4 bases. The CDR3: CASSLAVNTGELFF. The CDR3 DNA is TGCGCCAGCAGCTTGGCCGTGAACACCGGGGAGCTGTTTTTT.

At least ten counts were recorded for this clonotype. The chain employs TRBV6-1 and TRBJ1-2, with 7 bases aligning to TRBD1. V lost 6 bases and J lost 6; bases outside the gene matches: 7. CDR3 length: 13 amino acids. Germline CDR1 reads MNHNS; CDR2 reads SASEGT. The CDR3 DNA reads as TGTGCCAGCAGCAAGGACAGGTTGGATGGCTACACCTTC. Protein: CASSKDRLDGYTF.

This clonotype was counted ten times or more. The chain is built from TRBV11-2 and TRBJ2-2, with D perhaps given as TRBD1 or TRBD2 (5 bases each). CDR1 SGHAT and CDR2 FQNNGV come from the germline V gene. The CDR3 runs 12 residues. Trimming shortened V by 7 bases and J by 7 bases, and 10 bases separated the two germline ends. CDR3 in amino acids: CASNGGSGELFF. The CDR3 DNA sequence: TGTGCCAGCAATGGGGGTAGCGGGGAGCTGTTTTTT.